This T cell receptor beta chain is drawn from a study of T cell clusters in autoimmune cytopenias. In the study overall: The median distinct TRB clonotype count was fewer than 3,000 per sample, from a median approximately 52,000 reads. Study findings and constraints: TRB repertoire shifts in secondary cytopenia and chronic lymphocytic leukemia mostly reflected lymphoma, not autoimmunity.

TRB rearrangements were amplified by touch-down multiplex PCR with mixed TRB-A/B primers. TCRdb re-called the multiplex PCR reads and catalogs CDR3 proteins one per entry, DNA excluded. The sample table sets out about 4,900 distinct CDR3 sequences. TRB amplification used 250 ng of peripheral blood genomic DNA. This clonotype is labeled medium-sized based on frequency. Its cognate antigen is unknown. This sample also appeared in a second study, on T cell repertoires in aging, cancer and after chemotherapy. Per that study: Untreated cancer patients had significantly lower blood TCR diversity than age-matched healthy donors. Immunological memory after chemotherapy cannot be judged from the repertoire data.

The specimen was peripheral blood. The clonotype comes from a human donor with chronic lymphocytic leukemia. The donor label of this sample is uncertain.

CDR3 protein: CASRRNRDFGSDTQYF. The chain combines TRBV7-6 with TRBJ2-3; without DNA, the TCRdb call of TRBD1 cannot be checked. Per germline, CDR1 SGHVS and CDR2 FNYEAQ. The CDR3 runs to 16 residues. Using reference TRBV7-6 and TRBJ2-3 for the parts outside the CDR3, the full variable domain is GAGVSQSPRYKVTKRGQDVALRCDPISGHVSLYWYRQALGQGPEFLTYFNYEAQQDKSGLPNDRFSAERPEGSISTLTIQRTEQRDSAMYRCASRRNRDFGSDTQYFGPGTRLTVL.